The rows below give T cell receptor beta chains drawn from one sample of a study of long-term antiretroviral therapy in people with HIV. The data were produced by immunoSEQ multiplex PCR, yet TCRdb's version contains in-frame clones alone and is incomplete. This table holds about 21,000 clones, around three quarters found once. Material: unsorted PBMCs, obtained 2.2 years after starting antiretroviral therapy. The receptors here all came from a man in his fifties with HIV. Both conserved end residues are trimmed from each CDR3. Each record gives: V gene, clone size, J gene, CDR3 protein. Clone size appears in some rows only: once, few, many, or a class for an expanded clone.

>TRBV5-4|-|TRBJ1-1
ASSLWIRNTEAF
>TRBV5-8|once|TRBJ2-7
ASCGTGGYEQY
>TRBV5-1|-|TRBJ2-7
ASSSGDSPYEQY
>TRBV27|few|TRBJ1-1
ASSLVGRAGAF
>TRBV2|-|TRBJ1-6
ASRGTGSSYNSPLH
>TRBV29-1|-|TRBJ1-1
SVKQGVNTEAF
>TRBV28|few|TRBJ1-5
ASSLGTGDNQPQH
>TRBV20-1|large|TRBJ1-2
SAREPGDYT
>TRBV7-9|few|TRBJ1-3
ASSSGQAGNTIY
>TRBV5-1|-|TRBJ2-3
ASSLEPDGVGTQY
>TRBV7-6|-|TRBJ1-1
ASSSQGGNTEAF
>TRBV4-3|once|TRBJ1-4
ASSARRDSEKLF
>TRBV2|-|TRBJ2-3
ASSEAGEGDTQY
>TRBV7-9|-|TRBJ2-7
ASSLGGGAARQQY
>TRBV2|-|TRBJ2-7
ASSEEGLSSYEQY
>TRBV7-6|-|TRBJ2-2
ASSPRTGANTGELF
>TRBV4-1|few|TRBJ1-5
ASSQDSNSNQPQH
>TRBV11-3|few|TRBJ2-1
ASSPIGEGGEQF
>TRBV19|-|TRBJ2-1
ASLLAGLAGPSSYNEQF
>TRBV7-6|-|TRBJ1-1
ASSLQGATEAF
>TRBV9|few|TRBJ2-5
ASCTGGTQGETQY
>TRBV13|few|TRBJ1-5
ASSLQGGGQPQH
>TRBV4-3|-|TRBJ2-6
ASSVRDMPSGANVLT
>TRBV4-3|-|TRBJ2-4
ASSRRDSKNIQY
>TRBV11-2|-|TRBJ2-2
ASSSRSYTGELF
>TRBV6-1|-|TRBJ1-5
ASTDDRYQPQH
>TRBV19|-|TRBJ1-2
ASKDKGNYGYT
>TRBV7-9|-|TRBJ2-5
ASSLDRQARQETQY
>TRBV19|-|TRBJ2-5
ASNGQGQETQY
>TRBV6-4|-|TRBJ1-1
ASSDEEGTEAF
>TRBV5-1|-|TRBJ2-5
ASSRDVRETQY
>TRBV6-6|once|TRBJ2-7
ASSYGGRGNEQY
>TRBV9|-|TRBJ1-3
ASSDKGALGNTIY
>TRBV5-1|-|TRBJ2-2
ASRQDDTGELF
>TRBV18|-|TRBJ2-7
ASSPASGAYEQY